A single sample gave rise to the 26 T cell receptor beta chains below, sequenced in a study of blood T cell repertoires in COVID-19. Measured with immunoSEQ multiplex PCR; TCRdb has only the in-frame clones, and not every one. Among fewer than 150,000 clones listed, about 80% were seen once. Sequenced: peripheral blood. These receptors all stem from a woman between 50 and 59 years old with acute or convalescent COVID-19.

The chain couples TRBV9 to TRBJ1-1, with D unresolved. CDR3 length: 14 amino acids. CDR1 and CDR2 from the germline V gene are SGDLS and YYNGEE. V lost 6 bases to trimming and J lost 0 bases, with 12 bases between them. CDR3 sequence reads: CASNKGGLNTEAFF. The CDR3 DNA reads TGTGCCAGCAATAAAGGAGGGTTGAACACTGAAGCTTTCTTT.

The CDR3 DNA sequence: TGCGCCAGCAGCTTGGGAGGGCCCGGAGAGACCCAGTACTTC. Encoded protein: CASSLGGPGETQYF. V usage is TRBV5-1 and J usage is TRBJ2-5; TRBD2 is a possible D gene (5 bases). Trimming pared 0 bases from V and 4 bases from J, leaving 10 bases between. CDR3 length: 14 amino acids. Germline CDR1 is SGHRS and CDR2 is YFSETQ.

This clone was detected a few times. The chain combines TRBV7-8 with TRBJ1-2, with 8 bases aligning to TRBD1. This CDR3 comprises 14 residues. The junction had 5 bases not matched to a gene; V was cut back by 4 bases and J by 4 bases. Germline loops: CDR1 SGHVS, CDR2 FQNEAQ. CDR3 amino acids: CASSSPGQAYGYTF. The CDR3 region has the DNA TGTGCCAGCAGCTCCCCGGGACAGGCCTATGGCTACACCTTC.

The chain couples TRBV19 to TRBJ1-2; perhaps TRBD1 as D (6 bases). The CDR3 is 18 amino acids. V was cut by 2 bases and J by 0 bases, with 19 bases left in between. The germline CDR1 and CDR2 sequences are LNHDA and SQIVND (reference sequence). The CDR3 here is CASSILAKAGEANYGYTF. As DNA, the CDR3 is TGTGCCAGTAGTATATTGGCTAAGGCAGGGGAAGCTAACTATGGCTACACCTTC.

The rearrangement uses TRBV27 and TRBJ1-1; the match to TRBD1 covers 8 bases. V lost 5 bases and J lost 1; bases outside the gene matches: 3. Germline CDR1 is MNHEY and CDR2 is SMNVEV (reference sequence). The CDR3 spans 14 residues. Here the CDR3 reads CASSAGQGNTEAFF. DNA of the CDR3: TGTGCCAGCAGTGCCGGACAGGGGAACACTGAAGCTTTCTTT.

The J gene is TRBJ1-1, the V gene TRBV5-1, with TRBD1 as a possible D gene (6 bases). This CDR3 comprises 16 residues. Germline V gene data show CDR1 as SGHRS and CDR2 as YFSETQ. Between the trimmed V and J ends, which lost 1 base and 5 bases, there was a span of 18 bases. This CDR3 reads CASSLSESGVGTEAFF. The CDR3 region has the DNA TGCGCCAGCAGCTTGAGTGAATCAGGGGTGGGGACTGAAGCTTTCTTT.

A note on this clone: Relative to the germline gene, one junction end is altered; a read error may explain this. V is TRBV12-3 or TRBV12-4 and J is TRBJ1-1; a possible D gene is TRBD1 (5 bases). The CDR3 runs to 13 residues. CDR3 bases: TGTGCCAGCATTTTAAGGGGATGGACTGAAGCTTTCTTT. Its translation is CASILRGWTEAFF.

CDR3 sequence (DNA): TGCGCCAGCAGCTTGGGGGGACAGGGATGGAATGAAGCTTTCTTT. Translated: CASSLGGQGWNEAFF. The genes are TRBV5-1 and TRBJ1-1; 9 bases agree with TRBD1. The CDR3 has 15 amino acids. The germline gives CDR1 SGHRS, CDR2 YFSETQ. V was clipped by 0 bases and J by 7 bases; unmatched bases: 7.

The chain recombines TRBV3-1 (or the pseudogene TRBV3-2) with TRBJ1-1; tentatively, D is TRBD1 (5 bases). V dropped 6 bases and J dropped 5 bases, with 10 bases sitting between them. This CDR3 has 12 amino acids. Germline CDR1 LGHDT, CDR2 YNNKEL (reference sequence). This CDR3 reads CASSGGTTEAFF. CDR3 sequence (DNA): TGTGCCAGCAGTGGAGGGACGACTGAAGCTTTCTTT.

The chain has TRBV5-1 and TRBJ2-3, with a weak D call TRBD2 (5 bases). Germline CDR1 reads SGHRS; CDR2 reads YFSETQ. Trimming left V 5 bases short and J 0 bases short, with 13 bases between. This CDR3 has 15 amino acids. The CDR3 bases are TGCGCCAGCAGTACTTACGGGGAGAGCACAGATACGCAGTATTTT. This translates into CASSTYGESTDTQYF.

The chain is built from TRBV5-1 and TRBJ1-3, with 9 bases matching TRBD1. CDR1 is SGHRS, CDR2 YFSETQ, per germline. The CDR3 is made up of 15 amino acids. Unmatched junction bases numbered 6, after V lost 2 bases and J lost 6 bases. CDR3 sequence: CASSLTTGGENTIYF. The CDR3, as DNA: TGCGCCAGCAGCTTAACAACAGGGGGCGAAAACACCATATATTTT.

This clone was seen just once. The genes are TRBV9 and TRBJ1-2, with D unclear. Germline V gene sequence: CDR1 SGDLS, CDR2 YYNGEE. Trimming left V 1 base short and J 6 bases short, with 19 bases between. CDR3 size: 16 residues. Here the CDR3 DNA reads TGTGCCAGCAGCGTATCTGACAATCTTCGGCAGAATGGCTACACCTTC. Amino acids: CASSVSDNLRQNGYTF.

A few counts support this clone. The V and J genes are TRBV12-2 and TRBJ2-7; the table names TRBD1, a call not compared with the DNA. TRBV12-2 is shown as a pseudogene. The CDR3 runs 15 residues. The CDR3, as DNA: TGTGCAAGTCGCTTAGCGCAGGGGGACAGGACCGAGCAGTACTTC. Amino acid sequence: CASRLAQGDRTEQYF.

The chain has TRBV14 and TRBJ2-3; TRBD1 is a possible D gene (6 bases). CDR1 and CDR2 from the germline V gene are SGHDN and FVKESK. V dropped 1 base and J dropped 3 bases, with 23 bases sitting between them. This CDR3 has 19 amino acids. CDR3 sequence: CASSQVRPTGSWGTDTQYF. CDR3 DNA sequence: TGTGCCAGCAGCCAAGTACGGCCAACAGGGTCATGGGGGACAGATACGCAGTATTTT. Using reference TRBV14 and TRBJ2-3 for the parts outside the CDR3, the full variable domain is EAGVTQFPSHSVIEKGQTVTLRCDPISGHDNLYWYRRVMGKEIKFLLHFVKESKQDESGMPNNRFLAERTGGTYSTLKVQPAELEDSGVYFCASSQVRPTGSWGTDTQYFGPGTRLTVL.

This clone was counted a few times. The rearrangement uses TRBV23-1 and TRBJ2-7; 7 bases agree with TRBD1. TRBV23-1 is an ORF, with its function uncertain. The CDR3 runs to 18 residues. Unmatched junction bases numbered 13, after V lost 1 base and J lost 1 base. This chain's CDR3 is CASSQYQTGARRSYEQYF. As DNA, the CDR3 is TGCGCCAGCAGTCAATACCAAACAGGGGCCCGTAGATCCTACGAGCAGTACTTC.

This chain uses TRBV19 with TRBJ2-3; no reliable D call. The CDR3 covers 15 residues. V lost 0 bases and J lost 2, with 9 bases in between. Looked up from germline, CDR1 is LNHDA and CDR2 is SQIVND (reference sequence). CDR3 DNA: TGTGCCAGTAGTATAGATCTGTCAGACACAGATACGCAGTATTTT. Translated, it gives CASSIDLSDTDTQYF.

The CDR3 DNA is TGTGCCAGCAGAACTAGCGGGGGGGCCAATGAGCAGTTCTTC. Amino acid sequence: CASRTSGGANEQFF. The gene calls are TRBV27 and TRBJ2-1; TRBD2 matches 13 bases. Germline values: CDR1 MNHEY, CDR2 SMNVEV (reference sequence). Trimming at V came to 6 bases and at J to 6 bases, leaving 2 bases not matched to a gene. CDR3 size: 14 residues.

The J gene is TRBJ2-7, the V gene TRBV5-4, with a weak D call TRBD2 (5 bases). This CDR3 contains 12 residues. The germline CDR1 and CDR2 sequences are SGHNT and YYREEE (reference sequence). V lost 0 bases, J lost 6 bases, and 7 bases lay in between. The CDR3 DNA sequence: TGTGCCAGCAGCTTGGCCGCGGGCGAGCAGTACTTC. Translated, it gives CASSLAAGEQYF.

This chain joins TRBV5-5 and TRBJ1-2, with D possibly matching TRBD1 (5 bases). The CDR3 totals 13 residues. The V end lost 0 bases, the J end lost 3 bases, and 6 bases lay between the germline ends. The germline gives CDR1 SGHKS, CDR2 YYEKEE (reference sequence). The CDR3 nucleotides are TGTGCCAGCAGCTTGGAGACAGACTATGGCTACACCTTC. Encoded protein: CASSLETDYGYTF.

The gene calls are TRBV6-1 and TRBJ2-1; D is ambiguous. The CDR3 spans 13 residues. The V and J ends lost 3 bases and 6 bases respectively, with 9 bases between them. CDR1 is MNHNS and CDR2 is SASEGT in the germline V gene. CDR3 sequence reads: CASSDNSINEQFF. In DNA, the CDR3 is TGTGCCAGCAGTGATAATAGCATCAATGAGCAGTTCTTC.

This CDR3 is CASSLQSGTSGGEQFF. In DNA, the CDR3 is TGTGCCAGCAGCTTACAATCCGGGACTAGCGGCGGTGAGCAGTTCTTC. This chain uses TRBV7-6 with TRBJ2-1, with 11 bases matching TRBD2. With 2 bases clipped from V and 9 bases from J, the junction kept 9 bases outside the gene matches. Germline CDR1 SGHVS, CDR2 FNYEAQ. The CDR3 consists of 16 residues.

CDR3 sequence (DNA): TGCGCCAGCAGCCCGGTTATGGGACAGGGTAATGAAAAACTGTTTTTT. The encoded protein is CASSPVMGQGNEKLFF. The chain is built from TRBV5-1 and TRBJ1-4, with 9 bases matching TRBD1. The trim removed 4 bases at V and 4 bases at J, leaving 8 bases unmatched. Germline V gene data show CDR1 as SGHRS and CDR2 as YFSETQ. The CDR3 has 16 residues.

This clone showed up just a few times. This rearrangement joins TRBV5-1 to TRBJ1-2; TRBD1 agrees at 12 bases. V gave up 9 bases and J gave up 6 bases; unmatched junction bases: 12. Germline assignment: CDR1 SGHRS and CDR2 YFSETQ. The CDR3 spans 15 residues. The CDR3 spells CAIAPGQGATNGYTF. CDR3 DNA: TGCGCCATCGCACCGGGACAGGGGGCGACGAATGGCTACACCTTC.

The chain is built from TRBV27 and TRBJ2-3; perhaps TRBD1 as D (7 bases). From germline, CDR1 is MNHEY and CDR2 SMNVEV (reference sequence). V lost 4 bases, J lost 4 bases, and 18 bases lay in between. The CDR3 extends over 16 amino acids. CDR3: CASSSFRQGGPDTQYF. CDR3 sequence (DNA): TGTGCCAGCAGTTCCTTCAGACAGGGAGGTCCAGATACGCAGTATTTT.

The rearrangement joins TRBV11-2 to TRBJ1-1; tentative D call: TRBD1 (6 bases). The germline V and J ends were trimmed by 3 bases and 4 bases, with 12 bases remaining between them. Germline V CDR1 and CDR2: SGHAT, FQNNGV. The CDR3 sequence is 14 residues long. The CDR3 DNA reads as TGTGCCAGCAGCTTGACTTACAGGGCCACTGAAGCTTTCTTT. Encoded protein: CASSLTYRATEAFF.

The genes are TRBV19 and TRBJ1-5; 9 bases agree with TRBD1. From germline, CDR1 is LNHDA and CDR2 SQIVND (reference sequence). The ends lost 5 bases at V and 0 bases at J; junction bases unmatched: 17. The CDR3 spans 20 residues. CDR3 nucleotide sequence: TGTGCCAGTAGTCCTCGACAGGGGGTTTTCGGGGTGCGTAGCAATCAGCCCCAGCATTTT. Its protein product is CASSPRQGVFGVRSNQPQHF.